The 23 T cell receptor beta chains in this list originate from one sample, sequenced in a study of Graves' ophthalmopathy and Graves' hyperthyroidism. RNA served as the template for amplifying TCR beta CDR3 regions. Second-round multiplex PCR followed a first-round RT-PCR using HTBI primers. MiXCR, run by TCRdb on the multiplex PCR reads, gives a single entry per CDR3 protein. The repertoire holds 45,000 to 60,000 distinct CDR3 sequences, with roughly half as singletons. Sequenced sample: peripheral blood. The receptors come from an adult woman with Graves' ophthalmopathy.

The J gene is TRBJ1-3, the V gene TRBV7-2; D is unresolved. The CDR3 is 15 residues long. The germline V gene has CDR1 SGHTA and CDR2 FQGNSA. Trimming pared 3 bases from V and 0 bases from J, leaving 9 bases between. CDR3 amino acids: CASSLGTGSGNTIYF. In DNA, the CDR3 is TGTGCCAGCAGCTTGGGAACGGGCTCTGGAAACACCATATATTTT.

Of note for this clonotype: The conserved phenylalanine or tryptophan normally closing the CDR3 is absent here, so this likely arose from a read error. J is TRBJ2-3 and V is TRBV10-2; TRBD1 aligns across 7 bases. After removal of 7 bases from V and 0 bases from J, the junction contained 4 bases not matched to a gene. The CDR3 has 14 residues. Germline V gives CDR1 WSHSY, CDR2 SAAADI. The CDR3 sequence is CASNDRESTDTQYS. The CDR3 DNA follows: TGCGCCAGCAACGACAGGGAGAGCACAGATACGCAGTATTCT.

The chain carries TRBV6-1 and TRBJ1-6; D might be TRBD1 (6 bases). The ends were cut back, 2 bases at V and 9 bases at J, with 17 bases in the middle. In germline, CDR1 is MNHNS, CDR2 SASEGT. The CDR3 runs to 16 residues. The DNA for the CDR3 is TGTGCCAGCAGTGAATTCCGGGGGCAGGGGAGTTCACCCCTCCACTTT. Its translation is CASSEFRGQGSSPLHF.

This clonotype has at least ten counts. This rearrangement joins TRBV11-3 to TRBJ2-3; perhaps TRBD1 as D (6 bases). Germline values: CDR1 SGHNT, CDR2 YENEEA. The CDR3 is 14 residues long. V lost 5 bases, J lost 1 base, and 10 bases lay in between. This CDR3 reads CASSPRTGTDTQYF. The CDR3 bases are TGTGCCAGCAGCCCTCGGACAGGCACAGATACGCAGTATTTT.

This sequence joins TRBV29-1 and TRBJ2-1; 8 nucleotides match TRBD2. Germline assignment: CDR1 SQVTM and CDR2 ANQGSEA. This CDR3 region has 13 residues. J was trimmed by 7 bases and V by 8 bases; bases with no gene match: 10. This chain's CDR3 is CSSLSGGQNEQFF. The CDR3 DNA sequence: TGCAGCAGTTTATCGGGAGGGCAGAATGAGCAGTTCTTC.

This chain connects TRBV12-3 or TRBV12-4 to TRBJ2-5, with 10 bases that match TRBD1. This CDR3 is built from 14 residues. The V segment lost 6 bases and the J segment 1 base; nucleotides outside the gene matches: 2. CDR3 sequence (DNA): TGTGCCAGCAGGAGGGACAGGGGCCAAGAGACCCAGTACTTC. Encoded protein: CASRRDRGQETQYF.

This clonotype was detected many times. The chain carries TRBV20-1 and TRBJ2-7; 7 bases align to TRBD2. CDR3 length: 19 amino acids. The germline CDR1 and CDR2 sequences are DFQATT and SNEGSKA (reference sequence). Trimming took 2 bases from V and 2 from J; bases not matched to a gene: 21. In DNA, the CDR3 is TGCAGTGCTAGACCCCTACTCGCCCGAGGACTAGATTTTCCCTACGAGCAGTACTTC. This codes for CSARPLLARGLDFPYEQYF.

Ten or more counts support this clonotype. CDR3 sequence reads: CASSSRDRLQPQHF. The DNA for the CDR3 is TGTGCCAGCAGTTCTCGGGACAGGTTACAGCCCCAGCATTTT. The chain combines TRBV6-2 or TRBV6-3 with TRBJ1-5, with 8 bases identical to TRBD1. With 4 bases clipped from V and 7 bases from J, the junction kept 6 bases outside the gene matches. Germline-derived CDR1 and CDR2 are MNHEY and SVGEGT. There are 14 residues in the CDR3.

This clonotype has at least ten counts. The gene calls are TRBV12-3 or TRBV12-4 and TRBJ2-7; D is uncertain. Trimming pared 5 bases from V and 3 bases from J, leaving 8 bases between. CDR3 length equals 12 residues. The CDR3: CASSQKVYEQYF. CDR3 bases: TGTGCCAGCAGTCAAAAGGTCTACGAGCAGTACTTC.

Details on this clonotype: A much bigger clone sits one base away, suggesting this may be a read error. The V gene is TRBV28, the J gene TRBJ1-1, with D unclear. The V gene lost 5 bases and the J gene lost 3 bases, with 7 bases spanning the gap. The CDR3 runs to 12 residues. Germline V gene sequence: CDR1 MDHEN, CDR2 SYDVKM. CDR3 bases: TGTGCCAGCAGTCTTGTACACACTGAAGCTTTCTTT. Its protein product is CASSLVHTEAFF.

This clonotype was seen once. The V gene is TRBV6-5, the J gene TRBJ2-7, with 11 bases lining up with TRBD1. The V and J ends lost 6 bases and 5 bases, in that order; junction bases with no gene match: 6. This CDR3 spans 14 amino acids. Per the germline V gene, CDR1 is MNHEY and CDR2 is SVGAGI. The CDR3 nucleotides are TGTGCCAGCAGCCTGGGACAGGGGGTCCACGAGCAGTACTTC. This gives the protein CASSLGQGVHEQYF.

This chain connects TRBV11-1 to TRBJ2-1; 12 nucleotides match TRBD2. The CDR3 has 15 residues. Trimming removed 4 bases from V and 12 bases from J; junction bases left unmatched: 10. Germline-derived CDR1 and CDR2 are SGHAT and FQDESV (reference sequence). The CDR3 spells CASSSGTSGYNWQFF. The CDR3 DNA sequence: TGTGCCAGCAGCTCCGGGACTAGCGGGTACAATTGGCAGTTCTTC.

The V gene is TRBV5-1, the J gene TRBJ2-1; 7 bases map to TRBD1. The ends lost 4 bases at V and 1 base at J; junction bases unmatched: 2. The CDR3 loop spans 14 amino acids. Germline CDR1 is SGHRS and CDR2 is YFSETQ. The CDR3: CASSKGQSYNEQFF. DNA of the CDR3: TGCGCCAGCAGCAAGGGACAGTCCTACAATGAGCAGTTCTTC.

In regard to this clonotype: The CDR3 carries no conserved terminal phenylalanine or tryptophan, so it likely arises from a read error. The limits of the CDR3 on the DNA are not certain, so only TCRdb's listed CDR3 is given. This chain's CDR3 is CASSPPMQ. The rearrangement links TRBV9 to TRBJ1-5; the D call in the table, TRBD1, was not verified against the DNA. The CDR3 is made up of 8 amino acids, end residues included. Germline loops: CDR1 SGDLS, CDR2 YYNGEE.

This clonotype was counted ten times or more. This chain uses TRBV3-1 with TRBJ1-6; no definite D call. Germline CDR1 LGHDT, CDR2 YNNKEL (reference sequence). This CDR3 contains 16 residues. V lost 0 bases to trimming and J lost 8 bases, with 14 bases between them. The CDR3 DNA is TGTGCCAGCAGCCAAGACCCCCAGGTGAGGGATTCACCCCTCCACTTT. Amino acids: CASSQDPQVRDSPLHF.

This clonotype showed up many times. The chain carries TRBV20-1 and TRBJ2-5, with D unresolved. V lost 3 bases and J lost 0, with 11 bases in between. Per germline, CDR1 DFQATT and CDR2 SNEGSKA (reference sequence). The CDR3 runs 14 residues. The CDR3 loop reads CSASLRTYQETQYF. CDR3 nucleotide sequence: TGCAGTGCTAGTTTGCGGACGTACCAAGAGACCCAGTACTTC.

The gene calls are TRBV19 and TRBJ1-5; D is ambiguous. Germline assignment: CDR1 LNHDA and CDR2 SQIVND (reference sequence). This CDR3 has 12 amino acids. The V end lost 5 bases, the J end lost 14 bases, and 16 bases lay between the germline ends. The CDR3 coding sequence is TGTGCCAGTAGTGTTGACACAGCCTACGAGCATTTT. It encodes CASSVDTAYEHF.

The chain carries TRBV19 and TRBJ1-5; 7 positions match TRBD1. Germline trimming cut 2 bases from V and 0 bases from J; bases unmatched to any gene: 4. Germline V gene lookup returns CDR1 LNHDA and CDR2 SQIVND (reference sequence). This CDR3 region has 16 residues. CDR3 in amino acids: CASSIMGQYSNQPQHF. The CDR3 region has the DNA TGTGCCAGTAGTATAATGGGACAGTATAGCAATCAGCCCCAGCATTTT.

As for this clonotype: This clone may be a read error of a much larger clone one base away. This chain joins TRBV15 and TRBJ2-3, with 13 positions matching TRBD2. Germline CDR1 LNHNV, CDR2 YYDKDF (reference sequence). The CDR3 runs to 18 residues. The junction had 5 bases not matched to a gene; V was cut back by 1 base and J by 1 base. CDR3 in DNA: TGTGCCACCAGCAGAGCTCTTGGGACTAGCGGGGGCACAGATACGCAGTATTTT. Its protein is CATSRALGTSGGTDTQYF.

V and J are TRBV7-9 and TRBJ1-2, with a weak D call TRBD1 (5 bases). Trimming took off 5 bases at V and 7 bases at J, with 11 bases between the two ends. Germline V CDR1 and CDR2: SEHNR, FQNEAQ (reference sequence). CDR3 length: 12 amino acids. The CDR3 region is CASSTDGGGYTF. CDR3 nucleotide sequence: TGTGCCAGCAGCACTGACGGGGGTGGCTACACCTTC.

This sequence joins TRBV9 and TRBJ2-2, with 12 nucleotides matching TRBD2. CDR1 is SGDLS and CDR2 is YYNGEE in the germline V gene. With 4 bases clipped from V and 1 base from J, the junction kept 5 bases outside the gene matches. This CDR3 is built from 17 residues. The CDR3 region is CASSPTSGSRNTGELFF. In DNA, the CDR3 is TGTGCCAGCAGCCCGACTAGCGGGAGCCGGAACACCGGGGAGCTGTTTTTT.

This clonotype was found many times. This CDR3 is CASTPAGVEETQYF. The CDR3, as DNA: TGTGCCAGCACCCCAGCGGGAGTGGAAGAGACCCAGTACTTC. The chain recombines TRBV28 with TRBJ2-5; 8 positions match TRBD2. J was trimmed by 3 bases and V by 7 bases; bases with no gene match: 7. The CDR3 totals 14 residues. Germline V gene data show CDR1 as MDHEN and CDR2 as SYDVKM.

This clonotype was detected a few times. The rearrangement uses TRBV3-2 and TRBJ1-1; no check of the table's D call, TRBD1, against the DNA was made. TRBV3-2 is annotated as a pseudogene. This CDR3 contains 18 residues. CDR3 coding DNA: TGTGCCAGCAGCCCCCGGACAGAGGACAAAACTCTGAACACTGAAGCTTTCTTT. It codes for CASSPRTEDKTLNTEAFF.